This is a list of T cell receptor beta chains from one sample in a study of blood T cell repertoires in COVID-19. The table came from immunoSEQ multiplex PCR; TCRdb's copy has only in-frame clones and leaves some out. The table lists about 380,000 clones, 70% to 85% of them singletons, with under 1.2% in the top ten. Sequencing was done on a sample of peripheral blood. The receptors were sampled from a human donor with acute or convalescent COVID-19. The donor label of this sample is uncertain. CDR3s include the opening cysteine and the closing phenylalanine or tryptophan. A D gene is named only where the DNA matches it firmly.

d_call: TRBD2
v_call: TRBV5-6
cdr3_aa: CASSLGGRTGELFF

d_call: NA
v_call: TRBV28
cdr3_aa: CASSLDRDGELFF

d_call: TRBD1
v_call: TRBV2
cdr3_aa: CASSALGDRSGYTF

d_call: NA
v_call: TRBV28
cdr3_aa: CASSLSVGEQYF

d_call: NA
v_call: TRBV18
cdr3_aa: CASSSPGMGSYEQYF

d_call: TRBD2
v_call: TRBV5-1
cdr3_aa: CASSLVGTSGGASYNEQFF

d_call: NA
v_call: TRBV9
cdr3_aa: CASSAGPGQVLSKTDTQYF

d_call: TRBD1
v_call: TRBV28
cdr3_aa: CASSSPAGRGPYNEQFF

d_call: TRBD1
v_call: TRBV3-1/TRBV3-2
cdr3_aa: CASSLWTGGGTEAFF

d_call: TRBD1
v_call: TRBV18
cdr3_aa: CASSRTGAQETQYF

d_call: NA
v_call: TRBV11-2
cdr3_aa: CASSQAPGTDTQYF

d_call: NA
v_call: TRBV2
cdr3_aa: CASSPQTGIPGELFF

d_call: TRBD1
v_call: TRBV5-1
cdr3_aa: CASSNGQGAYYGYTF

d_call: NA
v_call: TRBV7-2
cdr3_aa: CASSLDMRADAEKLFF

d_call: TRBD1
v_call: TRBV5-8
cdr3_aa: CATHRQGGGYTF

d_call: TRBD1
v_call: TRBV6-5
cdr3_aa: CASSSAGQGQETQYF

d_call: TRBD2
v_call: TRBV6-5
cdr3_aa: CASSYSAGGSYNEQFF

d_call: TRBD1
v_call: TRBV9
cdr3_aa: CASSARQGLFTDTQYF

d_call: NA
v_call: TRBV15
cdr3_aa: CATSTYREGLGTQYF

d_call: NA
v_call: TRBV11-2
cdr3_aa: CASSAGGAKNIQYF

d_call: TRBD1
v_call: TRBV5-1
cdr3_aa: CASSLGPQGASTDTQYF

d_call: NA
v_call: TRBV2
cdr3_aa: CASSAGNSNTGELFF

d_call: NA
v_call: TRBV12-3/TRBV12-4
cdr3_aa: CASSFWGGQPQHF

d_call: NA
v_call: TRBV7-6
cdr3_aa: CASTEKQANTGELFF

d_call: NA
v_call: TRBV6-6
cdr3_aa: CASSPPAVGGRGIYGYTF

d_call: NA
v_call: TRBV7-9
cdr3_aa: CASSLFVVRESGNTIYF

d_call: NA
v_call: TRBV27
cdr3_aa: CASAPQGRGEKLFF

d_call: NA
v_call: TRBV18
cdr3_aa: CASSPRGGNEKLFF

d_call: NA
v_call: TRBV19
cdr3_aa: CASSLLYRAPGLVEQFF

d_call: NA
v_call: TRBV5-1
cdr3_aa: CASSVSLRGEQFF

d_call: NA
v_call: TRBV6-5
cdr3_aa: CASSWGGEQFF

d_call: TRBD1
v_call: TRBV18
cdr3_aa: CASSTRTGSNYGYTF

d_call: TRBD2
v_call: TRBV27
cdr3_aa: CASSLWGGGENTGELFF

d_call: NA
v_call: TRBV6-5
cdr3_aa: CASGQLNTGELFF

d_call: TRBD1
v_call: TRBV4-2
cdr3_aa: CASSQARRQGAREKLFF

d_call: TRBD1
v_call: TRBV5-4
cdr3_aa: CASSAWDRGSYEQYF

d_call: NA
v_call: TRBV7-2
cdr3_aa: CASSLVGSAEYGYTF

d_call: NA
v_call: TRBV5-1
cdr3_aa: CASSLGLNYEQYF

d_call: NA
v_call: TRBV5-1
cdr3_aa: CASSLGGVEQYF

d_call: TRBD2
v_call: TRBV10-2
cdr3_aa: CASRGTSSRTDTQYF

d_call: TRBD2
v_call: TRBV29-1
cdr3_aa: CSVGPLLAESSYNEQFF

d_call: NA
v_call: TRBV28
cdr3_aa: CASSLFGGLAFF

d_call: NA
v_call: TRBV6-5
cdr3_aa: CASGRTRGANVLTF

d_call: NA
v_call: TRBV11-2
cdr3_aa: CASSLSRASGHNEQFF

d_call: TRBD1
v_call: TRBV7-9
cdr3_aa: CASSRTGPRGYTF

d_call: TRBD1
v_call: TRBV7-9
cdr3_aa: CASSLEGTGGTEAFF

d_call: TRBD1
v_call: TRBV2
cdr3_aa: CASRGGTGNTEAFF

d_call: NA
v_call: TRBV18
cdr3_aa: CASSPPSQALPDGYTF

d_call: NA
v_call: TRBV7-6
cdr3_aa: CASSLAGRGEAFF

d_call: NA
v_call: TRBV15
cdr3_aa: CATSRDLGNSPLHF

d_call: NA
v_call: TRBV10-3
cdr3_aa: CAISDPGGTDTQYF

d_call: NA
v_call: TRBV5-5
cdr3_aa: CASSLAQTYNEQFF

d_call: TRBD1
v_call: TRBV6-5
cdr3_aa: CASSRDRGRGTQYF